Presented here are 22 T cell receptor beta chains from one specimen sequenced in a study of blood T cell repertoires in COVID-19. TCRdb's copy holds only in-frame clones and misses some; the assay was immunoSEQ multiplex PCR. The data contain 210,000 or so clones, 70% to 90% of them singletons. The material sequenced was peripheral blood. The origin of the receptors is a man aged 50 to 59 with COVID-19, enrolled during active disease.

With respect to this clone: At one of its ends the junction is not consistent with the germline gene, which may arise from a read error. This chain connects TRBV6-1 to TRBJ2-2; 9 bases fit TRBD2. CDR1 and CDR2 (germline): MNHNS, SASEGT. CDR3 length: 16 residues. CDR3 residues: CASSEGAGGYTGELFF. The CDR3 nucleotides are TGTGCCAGCAGCGAAGGAGCGGGGGGCTACACCGGGGAGCTGTTTTTT.

This chain connects TRBV7-9 to TRBJ2-7, with D possibly matching TRBD1 (5 bases). The germline gives CDR1 SEHNR, CDR2 FQNEAQ (reference sequence). V was cut by 0 bases and J by 7 bases, with 13 bases left in between. The CDR3 has 14 amino acids. CDR3 amino acids: CASSLAARVEEQYF. The CDR3 DNA follows: TGTGCCAGCAGCTTAGCCGCCAGGGTGGAAGAGCAGTACTTC.

The V call is TRBV4-3, the J call TRBJ1-1; TRBD1 is a possible D gene (6 bases). Trimming shortened V by 4 bases and J by 1 base, and 10 bases separated the two germline ends. The germline gives CDR1 LGHNA, CDR2 YSLEER. The CDR3 spans 14 residues. CDR3 residues: CASSPGTTNTEAFF. CDR3 bases: TGCGCCAGCAGCCCCGGGACAACGAACACTGAAGCTTTCTTT.

This clone was picked up one time. The rearrangement links TRBV7-2 to TRBJ1-2, with 7 nucleotides matching TRBD1. CDR3 length equals 12 residues. J was trimmed by 8 bases and V by 6 bases; bases with no gene match: 6. Germline CDR1 and CDR2: SGHTA and FQGNSA. Here the CDR3 reads CASSRQGEGYTF. Written as DNA, the CDR3 is TGTGCCAGCAGTCGTCAGGGGGAGGGCTACACCTTC.

The rearrangement uses TRBV18 and TRBJ1-5; TRBD1 aligns across 7 bases. Per germline, CDR1 KGHSH and CDR2 LQKENI. The CDR3 is 13 amino acids. V was pared by 4 bases and J by 11 bases, with 8 bases of the junction left unmatched. CDR3 coding DNA: TGTGCCAGCTCACTAGGGGGCCGGGGGTCCCAGCATTTT. It yields the protein CASSLGGRGSQHF.

J is TRBJ2-5 and V is TRBV6-1, with D possibly TRBD2 on 5 matching bases. Trimming took 3 bases from V and 5 from J, leaving 16 bases between them. Per germline, CDR1 MNHNS and CDR2 SASEGT. The CDR3 runs to 15 residues. CDR3 in DNA: TGTGCCAGCAGTGATAGCGCCGGTTATCGGGAGACCCAGTACTTC. It translates to CASSDSAGYRETQYF.

There are a few counts of this clone. This chain joins TRBV27 and TRBJ1-3, with 7 bases fitting TRBD1. The length of the CDR3 is 18 residues. Trimming took 4 bases from V and 2 from J; bases not matched to a gene: 14. Germline lookup yields CDR1 MNHEY and CDR2 SMNVEV (reference sequence). CDR3 protein: CASSSPLTGKVAGNTIYF. CDR3 DNA sequence: TGTGCCAGCAGTTCGCCTTTGACAGGGAAAGTTGCTGGAAACACCATATATTTT.

This chain uses TRBV3-1 (or the pseudogene TRBV3-2) with TRBJ2-6, with unresolved D. The CDR3 contains 17 residues. Trimming pared 4 bases from V and 0 bases from J, leaving 13 bases between. The germline V gene encodes CDR1 LGHDT and CDR2 YNNKEL (reference sequence). CDR3 DNA: TGTGCCAGCAGCCCGCACAGAACCAGCTCTGGGGCCAACGTCCTGACTTTC. It translates to CASSPHRTSSGANVLTF.

The chain uses TRBV29-1 and TRBJ2-7, with 7 bases matching TRBD2. CDR1 is SQVTM, CDR2 ANQGSEA, per germline. V shed 6 bases and J 2 bases; nucleotides not matched to a gene: 16. CDR3 length: 16 amino acids. CDR3 amino acids: CSVQSPIRAGAYEQYF. In DNA form, the CDR3 reads TGCAGCGTCCAAAGCCCCATCAGGGCGGGGGCCTACGAGCAGTACTTC.

This clone was seen once. The V gene is TRBV3-1 (or the pseudogene TRBV3-2), the J gene TRBJ2-7; D possibly corresponds to TRBD1 (5 bases). The CDR3 spans 14 residues. Germline-derived CDR1 and CDR2 are LGHDT and YNNKEL (reference sequence). Trimming removed 5 bases from V and 6 bases from J, with 17 bases in between. In DNA form, the CDR3 reads TGTGCCAGCAGCTCCCAGGCAGGGCAAAGCGAGCAGTACTTC. Translating gives CASSSQAGQSEQYF.

The V call is TRBV7-2, the J call TRBJ2-7; D unclear. Germline CDR1 SGHTA, CDR2 FQGNSA. The CDR3 contains 13 residues. With 2 bases removed from V and 3 bases from J, the gap between germline ends came to 8 bases. The CDR3: CASSLSRVYEQYF. In nucleotides, the CDR3 is TGTGCCAGCAGCTTATCGAGAGTCTACGAGCAGTACTTC.

The V and J genes are TRBV9 and TRBJ2-2; D not resolved. The CDR3 contains 17 residues. Germline V lookup: CDR1 SGDLS, CDR2 YYNGEE. V was pared by 0 bases and J by 0 bases, with 12 bases between. CDR3 DNA: TGTGCCAGCAGCGTAGGTCTCTCCGCGTCGAACACCGGGGAGCTGTTTTTT. Amino acid sequence: CASSVGLSASNTGELFF.

Only one count was recorded for this clone. The chain recombines TRBV9 with TRBJ1-3; 8 nucleotides align to TRBD1. Germline V gives CDR1 SGDLS, CDR2 YYNGEE. Germline trimming cut 0 bases from V and 7 bases from J; bases unmatched to any gene: 3. The CDR3 extends over 14 amino acids. The CDR3 spells CASSVAGGSNTIYF. CDR3 coding DNA: TGTGCCAGCAGCGTAGCAGGGGGCAGTAACACCATATATTTT.

The chain is built from TRBV5-1 and TRBJ2-1, with 7 bases identical to TRBD1. The V and J ends lost 0 bases and 5 bases, in that order; junction bases with no gene match: 2. This CDR3 comprises 14 residues. The germline gives CDR1 SGHRS, CDR2 YFSETQ. Written as DNA, the CDR3 is TGCGCCAGCAGCTTGGCCGGGACAGACAATGAGCAGTTCTTC. Translation gives CASSLAGTDNEQFF.

The rearrangement joins TRBV7-8 to TRBJ1-4; the D gene is possibly TRBD1 (5 bases). Germline V gene lookup returns CDR1 SGHVS and CDR2 FQNEAQ. This CDR3 is 14 amino acids long. Trimming removed 3 bases from V and 5 bases from J, with 10 bases in between. CDR3 nucleotides: TGTGCCAGCAGCTTCGGGGGGAAGAATGAAAAACTGTTTTTT. Translating gives CASSFGGKNEKLFF.

The chain couples TRBV6-2 or TRBV6-3 to TRBJ1-6; 10 positions match TRBD1. This CDR3 region has 15 residues. With V trimmed by 4 bases and J by 8 bases, 5 bases remained unmatched. Germline CDR1 MNHEY, CDR2 SVGEGT. The CDR3: CASSSSGTGDSPLHF. The CDR3 coding sequence is TGTGCCAGCAGTTCCTCCGGGACAGGGGATTCACCCCTCCACTTT.

The chain links TRBV2 to TRBJ1-6; TRBD1 matches at 7 bases. The CDR3 consists of 16 residues. Germline assignment: CDR1 SNHLY and CDR2 FYNNEI. Trimming took 4 bases from V and 4 from J; bases not matched to a gene: 7. This CDR3 reads CASSVAGQEYNSPLHF. CDR3 nucleotide sequence: TGTGCCAGCAGTGTAGCCGGACAGGAATATAATTCACCCCTCCACTTT.

The genes are TRBV13 and TRBJ2-1; 7 bases match TRBD1. CDR1 is PRHDT, CDR2 FYEKMQ, per germline (reference sequence). The CDR3 length is 13 residues. V dropped 10 bases and J dropped 4; count of bases not matched to a gene: 7. The CDR3 DNA reads TGTGCCACCCGAGGACAGGAATACAATGAGCAGTTCTTC. This sequence encodes CATRGQEYNEQFF.

The J gene is TRBJ1-2, the V gene TRBV5-6; 8 bases are shared with TRBD1. Trimming cost V 2 bases and J 4 bases; bases outside gene matches: 10. The CDR3 covers 16 residues. CDR1 and CDR2 from the germline V gene are SGHDT and YYEEEE. The CDR3 DNA sequence: TGTGCCAGCAGCTTAATTGGGGGACAGGAACTCTATGGCTACACCTTC. It yields the protein CASSLIGGQELYGYTF.

The chain couples TRBV24-1 to TRBJ2-2; no firm D call. V shed 7 bases and J shed 1 base, with 12 bases lying between them. This CDR3 has 15 residues. Per the germline V gene, CDR1 is KGHDR and CDR2 is SFDVKD. CDR3 loop: CATSRSSRNTGELFF. The CDR3 coding sequence is TGTGCCACCAGCCGGAGTTCCAGGAACACCGGGGAGCTGTTTTTT.

The chain has TRBV2 and TRBJ2-1; 7 bases align to TRBD1. The CDR3 consists of 13 residues. Trimming cost V 5 bases and J 9 bases; bases outside gene matches: 7. The germline V gene has CDR1 SNHLY and CDR2 FYNNEI. The CDR3 protein is CASSTDRVGEQFF. CDR3 sequence (DNA): TGTGCCAGCAGTACCGACAGGGTGGGTGAGCAGTTCTTC.

The V and J genes are TRBV11-2 and TRBJ2-7, with TRBD2 matching over 11 bases. Germline trimming cut 1 base from V and 4 bases from J; bases unmatched to any gene: 15. The CDR3 is 19 residues long. CDR1 is SGHAT and CDR2 is FQNNGV in the germline V gene. CDR3 protein: CASSLVTSGGLLRLYEQYF. As DNA, the CDR3 is TGTGCCAGCAGCTTAGTTACTAGCGGGGGACTCTTACGGCTGTACGAGCAGTACTTC.